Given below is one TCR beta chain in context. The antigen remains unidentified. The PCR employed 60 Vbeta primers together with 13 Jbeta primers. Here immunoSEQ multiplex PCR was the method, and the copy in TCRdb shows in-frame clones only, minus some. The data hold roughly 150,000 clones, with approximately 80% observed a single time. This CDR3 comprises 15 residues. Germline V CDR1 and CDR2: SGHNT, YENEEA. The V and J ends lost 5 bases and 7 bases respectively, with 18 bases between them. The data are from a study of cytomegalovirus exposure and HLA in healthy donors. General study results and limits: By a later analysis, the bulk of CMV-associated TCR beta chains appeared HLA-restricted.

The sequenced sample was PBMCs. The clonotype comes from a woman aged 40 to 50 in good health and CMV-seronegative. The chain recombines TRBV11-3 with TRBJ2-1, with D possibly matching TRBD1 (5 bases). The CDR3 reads CASSLSQGRRNEQFF. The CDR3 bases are TGTGCCAGCAGCCTATCCCAGGGAAGGCGGAATGAGCAGTTCTTC.